Shown below are 14 T cell receptor beta chains from a single sample sequenced in a study of pediatric ulcerative colitis. Clones were sequenced by immunoSEQ multiplex PCR, and TCRdb holds only the in-frame ones, with some missing. The sample yields 15,000 or so clones, 70% to 80% seen once. Rectal tissue came from one to two pinch biopsies taken at colonoscopy. Material: gut tissue. Receptors originate from a boy aged 10-17 years who was a control in a study of pediatric ulcerative colitis.

V usage is TRBV10-3 and J usage is TRBJ2-7; 9 bases are shared with TRBD2. Trimming cost V 6 bases and J 3 bases; bases outside gene matches: 3. From germline, CDR1 is ENHRY and CDR2 SYGVKD. CDR3 length equals 13 residues. The CDR3: CAIRKLAGYEQYV. The CDR3 DNA follows: TGTGCCATCAGAAAACTAGCGGGCTACGAGCAGTACGTC.

This clone was counted a single time. The chain uses TRBV30 and TRBJ1-1, with 7 bases matching TRBD1. Germline trimming cut 3 bases from V and 2 bases from J; bases unmatched to any gene: 3. The CDR3 loop spans 13 amino acids. Germline V lookup: CDR1 GTSNPN, CDR2 SVGIG (reference sequence). The CDR3 is CAWREGANTEAFF. CDR3 sequence (DNA): TGTGCCTGGAGAGAGGGGGCAAACACTGAAGCTTTCTTT.

The J gene is TRBJ2-7, the V gene TRBV23-1; D ambiguous. TRBV23-1 is noted as an ORF with a role that remains uncertain. Trimming stripped 6 bases from V and 2 bases from J, with 5 bases between. The CDR3 sequence is 11 residues long. In DNA, the CDR3 is TGCGCCAGCAGCCCGGCCTACGAGCAGTACGTC. It translates to CASSPAYEQYV.

V and J are TRBV2 and TRBJ2-1; possibly TRBD2 for D (7 bases). CDR1 and CDR2 from the germline V gene are SNHLY and FYNNEI. Trimming took off 6 bases at V and 12 bases at J, with 21 bases between the two ends. The CDR3 is 14 residues long. CDR3 sequence reads: CASRLLWGGLGQFF. The CDR3 nucleotides read TGTGCCAGCAGACTCCTTTGGGGGGGGCTGGGGCAGTTCTTC.

This rearrangement joins TRBV2 to TRBJ2-3; D is unclear. Germline V gives CDR1 SNHLY, CDR2 FYNNEI. The CDR3 extends over 15 amino acids. Trimming shortened V by 6 bases and J by 2 bases, and 15 bases separated the two germline ends. CDR3 region: CASSERPDDTDTQYF. The CDR3 nucleotides are TGTGCCAGCAGCGAAAGGCCTGATGACACAGATACGCAGTATTTT. Variable domain in full (rest from reference TRBV2 and TRBJ2-3): EPEVTQTPSHQVTQMGQEVILRCVPISNHLYFYWYRQILGQKVEFLVSFYNNEISEKSEIFDDQFSVERPDGSNFTLKIRSTKLEDSAMYFCASSERPDDTDTQYFGPGTRLTVL.

The chain has TRBV5-6 and TRBJ2-3; 9 bases match TRBD2. CDR3 length: 16 amino acids. Trimming took 4 bases from V and 2 from J; bases not matched to a gene: 8. Germline-derived CDR1 and CDR2 are SGHDT and YYEEEE. CDR3 in amino acids: CASSDSRLAVTDTQYF. The CDR3 DNA reads TGTGCCAGCAGCGACTCCAGACTAGCGGTCACAGATACGCAGTATTTT.

CDR3 region: CASSRRVDVSYEQYV. DNA of the CDR3: TGTGCCAGCAGCCGGAGAGTGGACGTTTCCTACGAGCAGTACGTC. V and J are TRBV4-2 and TRBJ2-7; unclear D gene. Trimming left V 4 bases short and J 1 base short, with 14 bases between. Germline V gene sequence: CDR1 LGHNA, CDR2 YNFKEQ. This CDR3 is 15 amino acids long.

The rearrangement joins TRBV9 to TRBJ1-2; the D is unclear. Germline lookup yields CDR1 SGDLS and CDR2 YYNGEE. V gave up 2 bases and J gave up 4 bases, with 21 bases separating them. This CDR3 spans 17 amino acids. CDR3 sequence: CASSVYQHFRIPYGYTF. DNA of the CDR3: TGTGCCAGCAGCGTTTATCAACATTTCCGGATTCCCTATGGCTACACCTTC.

The V and J genes are TRBV10-3 and TRBJ1-1; unclear D gene. Germline loops: CDR1 ENHRY, CDR2 SYGVKD. The CDR3 is 11 residues long. V was cut by 6 bases and J by 1 base, with 3 bases left in between. In DNA form, the CDR3 reads TGTGCCATCAGGGAGAACACTGAAGCTTTCTTT. Amino acid sequence: CAIRENTEAFF.

The chain is built from TRBV10-1 and TRBJ2-1; 13 nucleotides agree with TRBD2. Germline trimming cut 0 bases from V and 5 bases from J; bases unmatched to any gene: 4. The CDR3 is 17 amino acids. The germline CDR1 and CDR2 sequences are WNHNN and SYGVQD (reference sequence). The CDR3: CASSESSGTSGDNEQFF. For the CDR3, the DNA is TGCGCCAGCAGTGAGTCCTCCGGGACTAGCGGGGACAATGAGCAGTTCTTC.

V is TRBV7-2 and J is TRBJ1-5, with D hard to call. Trimming pared 8 bases from V and 5 bases from J, leaving 7 bases between. Germline V CDR1 and CDR2: SGHTA, FQGNSA. CDR3 length: 11 residues. The CDR3 DNA sequence: TGTGCCAGCGGCGGGGATCAGCCCCAGCATTTT. Its protein is CASGGDQPQHF.

A remark on this clone: Other nucleotide sequences from this sample produce the same CDR3. The chain couples TRBV19 to TRBJ2-5; TRBD1 matches at 7 bases. The CDR3 is 15 residues long. V shed 1 base, J shed 1 base, and the junction held 3 bases outside the gene matches. Per germline, CDR1 LNHDA and CDR2 SQIVND (reference sequence). CDR3 sequence: CASSIVKGAQETQYF. The CDR3 DNA is TGTGCCAGTAGTATAGTGAAGGGGGCCCAAGAGACCCAGTACTTC. Supplemented by reference TRBV19 and TRBJ2-5, the full variable domain reads DGGITQSPKYLFRKEGQNVTLSCEQNLNHDAMYWYRQDPGQGLRLIYYSQIVNDFQKGDIAEGYSVSREKKESFPLTVTSAQKNPTAFYLCASSIVKGAQETQYFGPGTRLLVL.

This sequence joins TRBV19 and TRBJ1-5, with D maybe TRBD1 (5 bases). The CDR3 consists of 14 residues. Trimming took off 4 bases at V and 0 bases at J, with 7 bases between the two ends. The germline gives CDR1 LNHDA, CDR2 SQIVND (reference sequence). In nucleotides, the CDR3 is TGTGCCAGTAGTACACAGGATAGCAATCAGCCCCAGCATTTT. Protein sequence: CASSTQDSNQPQHF.

This clone came up once. The chain links TRBV18 to TRBJ2-1; 10 bases align to TRBD2. The CDR3 length is 17 residues. The J segment lost 5 bases and the V segment lost 4 bases, leaving 11 bases of the junction unmatched. Looked up from germline, CDR1 is KGHSH and CDR2 is LQKENI. The CDR3 region is CASSQRLGLAANNEQFF. In DNA, the CDR3 is TGTGCCAGCTCACAGCGGCTCGGACTAGCGGCGAACAATGAGCAGTTCTTC.